The 20 T cell receptor beta chains below all came from one sample that was sequenced in a study of T cells in Graves' hyperthyroidism and ophthalmopathy. Amplification of TCR beta CDR3 regions used RNA as the template. First-round RT-PCR targeting the TCR CDR3 was performed with the HTBI primer set. MiXCR, run by TCRdb on the multiplex PCR reads, gives a single entry per CDR3 protein. The sample lists fewer than 500,000 distinct CDR3 sequences, roughly 13% occurring once. Sequencing was performed on blood. The receptors derive from a man aged 30-40 years with Graves' hyperthyroidism that later progressed to Graves' ophthalmopathy.

V usage is TRBV5-1 and J usage is TRBJ2-2; 9 bases map to TRBD1. Germline CDR1 SGHRS, CDR2 YFSETQ. This CDR3 comprises 13 residues. The ends lost 7 bases at V and 6 bases at J; junction bases unmatched: 4. DNA for the CDR3: TGCGCCAGCTCGGACAGGGGCTCCGGGGAGCTGTTTTTT. Translation: CASSDRGSGELFF.

This clonotype came up many times. This chain connects TRBV6-1 to TRBJ2-7; D is perhaps TRBD1 or TRBD2 (5 bases each). V lost 8 bases to trimming and J lost 2 bases, with 13 bases between them. The CDR3 covers 13 residues. Looked up from germline, CDR1 is MNHNS and CDR2 is SASEGT. CDR3 sequence reads: CASARDGTYEQYF. As DNA, the CDR3 is TGTGCCAGCGCTCGGGACGGCACCTACGAGCAGTACTTC.

Points on this clonotype: A much larger clone lies one base from this, so it may be a read error. This chain links TRBV6-8 with TRBJ1-4; TRBD1 agrees at 7 bases. This CDR3 comprises 16 residues. CDR1 and CDR2 (germline): MNHGY, SAAAGT. DNA of the CDR3: TGTGCCAGCAGTACCCCGGGACAGCGCGTGAATGAAAAACTGTCTTTT. Translated, it gives CASSTPGQRVNEKLSF.

This clonotype was detected many times. The chain links TRBV27 to TRBJ1-4, with 7 bases identical to TRBD1. Per germline, CDR1 MNHEY and CDR2 SMNVEV (reference sequence). The CDR3 consists of 15 residues. Trimming took 7 bases from V and 4 from J; bases not matched to a gene: 9. The CDR3, as DNA: TGTGCCAGCAAGAGACAGGGAGGGAGTAATGAAAAACTGTTTTTT. Protein product: CASKRQGGSNEKLFF.

This clonotype has at least ten counts. J is TRBJ2-7 and V is TRBV20-1, with D perhaps matching TRBD2 (5 bases). CDR1 and CDR2 (germline): DFQATT, SNEGSKA (reference sequence). V was cut by 6 bases and J by 4 bases, with 13 bases left in between. CDR3 size: 12 residues. The CDR3 DNA reads TGCAGTGCGCGGACTGGAGGTTACGAGCAGTACTTC. Amino acids: CSARTGGYEQYF.

Remarks on this clonotype: A single base separates this from a much larger clone, so it may be a read error. The chain links TRBV11-2 to TRBJ2-3; D is unresolved. Germline V gene lookup returns CDR1 SGHAT and CDR2 FQNNGV. CDR3 length: 15 amino acids. DNA of the CDR3: TGTGCCGGCAGCTTATGGTGGCTTAATGTAGATACGCAGTATTTT. Translation gives CAGSLWWLNVDTQYF.

There are many counts of this clonotype. J is TRBJ1-1 and V is TRBV2; 7 nucleotides line up with TRBD1. V shed 6 bases and J 0 bases; nucleotides not matched to a gene: 1. This CDR3 region has 13 residues. CDR1 SNHLY and CDR2 FYNNEI come from the germline V gene. CDR3: CASRGQMNTEAFF. The DNA of the CDR3 is TGTGCCAGCAGGGGACAGATGAACACTGAAGCTTTCTTT.

This clonotype was counted many times. The chain links TRBV11-2 to TRBJ2-4; tentatively, D is TRBD2 (7 bases). This CDR3 comprises 15 residues. CDR1 and CDR2 (germline): SGHAT, FQNNGV. Trimming pared 5 bases from V and 5 bases from J, leaving 16 bases between. The CDR3 DNA reads as TGTGCCAGCAGCCGGGGGGCCTCAGTCCAAAACATTCAGTACTTC. Protein product: CASSRGASVQNIQYF.

This clonotype appeared many times. J is TRBJ1-1 and V is TRBV6-5; unclear D gene. V was shortened by 2 bases and J by 6 bases, with 7 bases between the two germline ends. Germline-derived CDR1 and CDR2 are MNHEY and SVGAGI. This CDR3 comprises 12 residues. The CDR3 spells CASSYRGSEAFF. The CDR3 coding sequence is TGTGCCAGCAGTTACCGGGGTTCTGAAGCTTTCTTT.

This clonotype was detected many times. This sequence joins TRBV18 and TRBJ1-1; D is uncertain. Trimming removed 1 base at V and 1 base at J, with 7 bases between. The CDR3 sequence is 14 residues long. Germline V lookup: CDR1 KGHSH, CDR2 LQKENI. CDR3 sequence (DNA): TGTGCCAGCTCACCACAACGCCGGAACACTGAAGCTTTCTTT. It yields the protein CASSPQRRNTEAFF.

Ten or more counts support this clonotype. This sequence joins TRBV18 and TRBJ2-4; D perhaps matches TRBD2 (5 bases). Germline V gene data show CDR1 as KGHSH and CDR2 as LQKENI. Trimming took 0 bases from V and 1 from J, leaving 7 bases between them. The CDR3 covers 15 residues. CDR3 region: CASSPPSGAKNIQYF. For the CDR3, the DNA is TGTGCCAGCTCACCACCAAGCGGTGCCAAAAACATTCAGTACTTC.

This clonotype showed up many times. The chain has TRBV6-1 and TRBJ2-5; TRBD1 is a possible D gene (6 bases). Deletions cut 5 bases from V and 2 bases from J, with 12 bases between. Germline assignment: CDR1 MNHNS and CDR2 SASEGT. This CDR3 region has 14 residues. CDR3 residues: CASSHRELQETQYF. The DNA for the CDR3 is TGTGCCAGCAGTCACAGGGAATTGCAAGAGACCCAGTACTTC.

This clonotype was found many times. This chain joins TRBV12-3 or TRBV12-4 and TRBJ2-7; tentative D call: TRBD1 (5 bases). This CDR3 comprises 12 residues. V dropped 5 bases and J dropped 7 bases, with 12 bases sitting between them. DNA for the CDR3: TGTGCCAGCAGTCCTGACAGAATTGAGCAGTACTTC. This translates into CASSPDRIEQYF.

There are many counts of this clonotype. This sequence joins TRBV20-1 and TRBJ2-2; tentatively, D is TRBD1 or TRBD2 (5 bases each). The germline V gene encodes CDR1 DFQATT and CDR2 SNEGSKA (reference sequence). V dropped 6 bases and J dropped 1 base, with 9 bases sitting between them. The CDR3 sequence is 13 residues long. The CDR3 region is CSAGTVNTGELFF. CDR3 DNA: TGCAGTGCCGGGACGGTGAACACCGGGGAGCTGTTTTTT.

The V gene is TRBV20-1, the J gene TRBJ1-6; a possible D gene is TRBD1 (5 bases). Between the trimmed V and J ends, which lost 0 bases and 7 bases, there was a span of 10 bases. This CDR3 has 14 residues. The V gene's germline CDR1 is DFQATT and CDR2 SNEGSKA (reference sequence). CDR3 region: CSARDRGENSPLHF. The CDR3 DNA follows: TGCAGTGCTAGAGATCGGGGCGAGAATTCACCCCTCCACTTT.

With regard to this clonotype: Just one base apart from a much larger clone, this may be a read error. The V gene is TRBV5-1, the J gene TRBJ2-1, with D unclear. The CDR3 length is 12 residues. Germline V gives CDR1 SGHRS, CDR2 YFSETQ. The CDR3 spells CASSLVANERFF. The CDR3 bases are TGCGCCAGCAGCTTGGTAGCTAATGAGCGGTTCTTC.

The chain joins TRBV5-1 to TRBJ1-6; 8 bases fit TRBD1. Germline values: CDR1 SGHRS, CDR2 YFSETQ. Trimming at V came to 7 bases and at J to 8 bases, leaving 11 bases not matched to a gene. CDR3 size: 15 residues. As DNA, the CDR3 is TGCGCCAGCGGACGACAGGGGCCGTCCGATTCACCCCTCCACTTT. It specifies CASGRQGPSDSPLHF.

This clonotype was detected many times. The CDR3 loop is CASSVFLGELGAEAFF. The CDR3 DNA reads as TGTGCCAGCAGCGTCTTCCTGGGTGAGCTTGGTGCTGAAGCTTTCTTT. The chain combines TRBV7-9 with TRBJ1-1; D gene uncertain. Germline CDR1 SEHNR, CDR2 FQNEAQ (reference sequence). Trimming removed 5 bases from V and 6 bases from J, with 22 bases in between. The CDR3 extends over 16 amino acids.

This clonotype was counted a few times. The chain combines TRBV9 with TRBJ2-1; 15 bases map to TRBD2. The germline CDR1 and CDR2 sequences are SGDLS and YYNGEE. CDR3 size: 18 residues. Trimming cost V 4 bases and J 6 bases; bases outside gene matches: 11. The CDR3, as DNA: TGTGCCAGCAGCCCCCGGACTAGCGGGGGGGCCTTGGTCAATGAGCAGTTCTTC. Its protein is CASSPRTSGGALVNEQFF.

Written as DNA, the CDR3 is TGTGCCAGCAGCCACTTGGTTAATACCCTGGGGACAAAAGAGACCCAGTACTTC. It encodes CASSHLVNTLGTKETQYF. The V call is TRBV7-2, the J call TRBJ2-5, with D possibly being TRBD1 (6 bases). This CDR3 spans 18 amino acids. Germline loops: CDR1 SGHTA, CDR2 FQGNSA. With 5 bases removed from V and 3 bases from J, the gap between germline ends came to 25 bases.